These 20 T cell receptor beta chains came from one sample sequenced in a study of human T cells and chemical hapten exposure. Each CDR3 protein is one row after TCRdb ran MiXCR on the RACE reads. This table has fewer than 70,000 distinct CDR3 sequences, around 7% appearing once. Time point indicated: pre-sensitization, week 0. Treatment indicated: therapeutic diphenylcyclopropenone sensitization with weekly scalp DPC. The source material was whole blood, sampled in connection with sensitization to the hapten diphenylcyclopropenone (DPC). The source of these receptors is a woman between 25 and 40 years old with alopecia areata. Some clones in this sample may be carry-over from other donors' samples.

This clonotype was counted only a few times. The chain is built from TRBV11-2 and TRBJ1-1, with D unclear. This CDR3 contains 14 residues. Germline V lookup: CDR1 SGHAT, CDR2 FQNNGV. V was shortened by 2 bases and J by 8 bases, with 15 bases between the two germline ends. The CDR3 is CASSLNPGVSEAFF. DNA of the CDR3: TGTGCCAGCAGCTTAAACCCGGGAGTTAGCGAAGCTTTCTTT.

This clonotype has ten or more counts. This chain joins TRBV20-1 and TRBJ1-3, with TRBD1 matching over 7 bases. The CDR3 has 13 amino acids. Germline V gives CDR1 DFQATT, CDR2 SNEGSKA (reference sequence). Germline trimming cut 8 bases from V and 2 bases from J; bases unmatched to any gene: 6. The CDR3 here is CSTTQGAGNTIYF. As DNA, the CDR3 is TGCAGTACTACCCAGGGGGCTGGAAACACCATATATTTT.

The table lists this clonotype with many counts. The chain links TRBV6-6 to TRBJ2-2; D ambiguous. This CDR3 comprises 12 residues. Trimming stripped 1 base from V and 6 bases from J, with 3 bases between. Germline V gene lookup returns CDR1 MNHNY and CDR2 SVGAGI (reference sequence). The CDR3 DNA sequence: TGTGCCAGCAGTTACTTATCCGGGGAGCTGTTTTTT. Translated: CASSYLSGELFF.

This clonotype was counted ten times or more. V gene TRBV7-9 combines with J gene TRBJ1-1; TRBD1 matches 11 bases. This CDR3 has 15 residues. After removal of 1 base from V and 7 bases from J, the junction contained 5 bases not matched to a gene. Germline CDR1 reads SEHNR; CDR2 reads FQNEAQ (reference sequence). The CDR3 bases are TGTGCCAGCAGCTTAGTATGGGACAGGGGGAATGAAGCTTTCTTT. Its translation is CASSLVWDRGNEAFF.

This chain connects TRBV7-2 to TRBJ2-3, with 10 nucleotides matching TRBD2. The trim removed 0 bases at V and 6 bases at J, leaving 9 bases unmatched. The CDR3 spans 17 residues. Germline assignment: CDR1 SGHTA and CDR2 FQGNSA. The CDR3 here is CASSLAASGGRRDTQYF. CDR3 nucleotide sequence: TGTGCCAGCAGCTTAGCGGCTAGCGGGGGCCGCCGGGATACGCAGTATTTT.

The CDR3 region has the DNA TGCGCCAGCAGCTTGGCGATTGTTTCTAGCGGGTACAATGAGCAGTTCTTC. The encoded protein is CASSLAIVSSGYNEQFF. This chain joins TRBV5-1 and TRBJ2-1; 8 nucleotides agree with TRBD2. J was trimmed by 4 bases and V by 0 bases; bases with no gene match: 9. In germline, CDR1 is SGHRS, CDR2 YFSETQ. The CDR3 length is 17 residues.

The sample holds many counts of this clonotype. The CDR3 protein is CASSPMDSRGAGNTIYF. The CDR3, as DNA: TGTGCCAGCTCACCGATGGACAGTAGGGGAGCGGGAAACACCATATATTTT. This rearrangement joins TRBV18 to TRBJ1-3, with D possibly matching TRBD1 (6 bases). Deletions cut 3 bases from V and 4 bases from J, with 19 bases between. The CDR3 is 17 residues long. From germline, CDR1 is KGHSH and CDR2 LQKENI.

This clonotype was counted at least ten times. The genes are TRBV18 and TRBJ1-2; a weak D match, TRBD1 (6 bases). Germline CDR1 KGHSH, CDR2 LQKENI. The CDR3 extends over 16 amino acids. With 3 bases removed from V and 2 bases from J, the gap between germline ends came to 16 bases. The CDR3 protein is CASSPVDRISNYGYTF. CDR3 DNA sequence: TGTGCCAGCTCACCCGTGGACAGAATCTCGAACTATGGCTACACCTTC.

This clonotype occurred many times. The chain combines TRBV30 with TRBJ1-5, with D maybe TRBD1 (5 bases). CDR1 is GTSNPN and CDR2 is SVGIG in the germline V gene (reference sequence). This CDR3 comprises 14 residues. V was pared by 2 bases and J by 7 bases, with 15 bases between. The CDR3 here is CAWSLGGEGQPQHF. The DNA of the CDR3 is TGTGCCTGGAGTTTGGGGGGTGAGGGCCAGCCCCAGCATTTT.

The chain couples TRBV19 to TRBJ1-2; a weak D match, TRBD1 (5 bases). Trimming shortened V by 5 bases and J by 7 bases, and 11 bases separated the two germline ends. This CDR3 is 12 amino acids long. Germline CDR1 reads LNHDA; CDR2 reads SQIVND (reference sequence). DNA for the CDR3: TGTGCCAGTAGTCCCGGACACAGTGGCTACACCTTC. This codes for CASSPGHSGYTF.

The table lists this clonotype with many counts. The CDR3 DNA reads TGTGCTAGTGGTCTTCCCTCCCGCTTATCCTACGAGCAGTACTTC. It codes for CASGLPSRLSYEQYF. The chain employs TRBV12-5 and TRBJ2-7; D is ambiguous. The V and J ends lost 5 bases and 1 base respectively, with 15 bases between them. Looked up from germline, CDR1 is LGHNT and CDR2 is FRNRAP. The CDR3 contains 15 residues.

In its sample, this clonotype was seen many times. The chain employs TRBV4-1 and TRBJ1-1; weak D call: TRBD1 (5 bases). Trimming pared 1 base from V and 5 bases from J, leaving 17 bases between. This CDR3 spans 16 amino acids. The germline gives CDR1 MGHRA, CDR2 YSYEKL. The chain's CDR3 is CASSQVRGMDLTEAFF. The CDR3 region has the DNA TGCGCCAGCAGCCAAGTTAGGGGTATGGATCTGACTGAAGCTTTCTTT.

To note about this clonotype: A much larger clone sits a single nucleotide away, making a read error possible. V is TRBV5-1 and J is TRBJ2-2; the D is unclear. Germline V lookup: CDR1 SGHRS, CDR2 YFSETQ. The ends were cut back, 3 bases at V and 0 bases at J, with 12 bases in the middle. CDR3 length: 16 amino acids. The CDR3 is CASSYLDGTNTGELFF. As DNA, the CDR3 is TGCGCCAGCAGCTACCTGGACGGCACGAACACCGGGGAGCTGTTTTTT.

Many counts were recorded for this clonotype. The chain couples TRBV29-1 to TRBJ2-1, with a tentative D call TRBD2 (6 bases). Trimming stripped 6 bases from V and 9 bases from J, with 18 bases between. The CDR3 is made up of 13 amino acids. CDR1 and CDR2 (germline): SQVTM, ANQGSEA. CDR3: CSVYGRERGEQFF. The CDR3 DNA reads as TGCAGCGTGTATGGACGGGAGAGGGGTGAGCAGTTCTTC.

J is TRBJ1-5 and V is TRBV12-3 or TRBV12-4; tentatively, D is TRBD1 (6 bases). This CDR3 comprises 15 residues. The V end lost 5 bases, the J end lost 0 bases, and 11 bases lay between the germline ends. The CDR3 nucleotides read TGTGCCAGCAGTGTTGACAGGAATAGCAATCAGCCCCAGCATTTT. This translates into CASSVDRNSNQPQHF.

This clonotype was observed many times. The chain combines TRBV2 with TRBJ2-7; D gene ambiguous. This CDR3 is 12 amino acids long. Per germline, CDR1 SNHLY and CDR2 FYNNEI. Trimming stripped 4 bases from V and 2 bases from J, with 6 bases between. The DNA for the CDR3 is TGTGCCAGCAGTGTACAGCCCTACGAGCAGTACTTC. Its translation is CASSVQPYEQYF.

This clonotype was seen only a few times. V is TRBV2 and J is TRBJ2-3, with 7 bases that match TRBD1. The V gene's germline CDR1 is SNHLY and CDR2 FYNNEI. The junction had 9 bases not matched to a gene; V was cut back by 7 bases and J by 2 bases. CDR3 length equals 15 residues. The CDR3 region is CASKATGSNTDTQYF. Written as DNA, the CDR3 is TGTGCCAGCAAAGCGACAGGGTCGAACACAGATACGCAGTATTTT.

This clonotype was observed at least ten times. In nucleotides, the CDR3 is TGCAGCGCTTACAGGGGGCAAGTGCAGTACTTC. This gives the protein CSAYRGQVQYF. V usage is TRBV29-1 and J usage is TRBJ2-7; TRBD1 agrees at 9 bases. The CDR3 consists of 11 residues. Unmatched junction bases numbered 7, after V lost 7 bases and J lost 9 bases. CDR1 and CDR2 (germline): SQVTM, ANQGSEA.

This chain connects TRBV9 to TRBJ1-1; D is perhaps TRBD1 (5 bases). Germline V gene data show CDR1 as SGDLS and CDR2 as YYNGEE. The germline V and J ends were trimmed by 4 bases and 6 bases, with 13 bases remaining between them. The CDR3 contains 13 residues. The DNA for the CDR3 is TGTGCCAGCAGCTTTCTCCAGGGCTCTGAAGCTTTCTTT. It codes for CASSFLQGSEAFF.

This sequence joins TRBV14 and TRBJ1-2; weak D call: TRBD1 (6 bases). The length of the CDR3 is 13 residues. CDR1 is SGHDN, CDR2 FVKESK, per germline. Trimming cost V 1 base and J 10 bases, with 13 bases left between them. The CDR3 region has the DNA TGTGCCAGCAGCCAAGTGATACAGGGCCACTACACCTTC. It is translated as CASSQVIQGHYTF.